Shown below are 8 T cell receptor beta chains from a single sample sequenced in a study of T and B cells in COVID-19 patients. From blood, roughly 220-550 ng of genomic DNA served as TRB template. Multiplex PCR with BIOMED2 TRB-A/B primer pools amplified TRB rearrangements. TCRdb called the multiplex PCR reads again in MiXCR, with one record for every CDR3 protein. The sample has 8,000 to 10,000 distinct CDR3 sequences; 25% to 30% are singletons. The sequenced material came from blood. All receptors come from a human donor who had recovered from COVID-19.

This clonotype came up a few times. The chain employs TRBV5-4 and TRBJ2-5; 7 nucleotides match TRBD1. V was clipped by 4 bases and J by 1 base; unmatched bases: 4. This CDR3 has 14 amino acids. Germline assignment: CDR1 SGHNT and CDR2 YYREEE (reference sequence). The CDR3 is CASSPSGGQETQYF. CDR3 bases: TGTGCCAGCAGCCCCTCAGGGGGCCAAGAGACCCAGTACTTC.

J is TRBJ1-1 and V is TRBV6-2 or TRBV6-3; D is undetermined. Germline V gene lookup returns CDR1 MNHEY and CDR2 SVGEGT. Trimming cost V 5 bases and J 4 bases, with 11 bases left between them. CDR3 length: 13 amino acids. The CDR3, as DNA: TGTGCCAGCAGTCTCGGCCCATTCACTGAAGCTTTCTTT. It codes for CASSLGPFTEAFF.

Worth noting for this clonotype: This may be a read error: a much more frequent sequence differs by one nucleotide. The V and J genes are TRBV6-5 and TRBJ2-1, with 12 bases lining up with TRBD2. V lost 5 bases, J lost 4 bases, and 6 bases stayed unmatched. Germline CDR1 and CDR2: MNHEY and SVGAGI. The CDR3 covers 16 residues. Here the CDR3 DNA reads TGTGCCAGCAGTCCTAGCGGGAGGGCCGAGTACAATGAGCAGTTCTTC. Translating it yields CASSPSGRAEYNEQFF.

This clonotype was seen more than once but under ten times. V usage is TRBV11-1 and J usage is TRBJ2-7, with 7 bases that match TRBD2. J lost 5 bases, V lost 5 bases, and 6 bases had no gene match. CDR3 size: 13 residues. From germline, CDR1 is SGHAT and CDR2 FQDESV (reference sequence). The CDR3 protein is CASSRGEDNEQYF. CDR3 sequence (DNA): TGTGCCAGCAGCCGGGGGGAAGATAACGAGCAGTACTTC.

The CDR3 region is CASNSGTNYEQYF. The CDR3 DNA is TGTGCCAGCAATTCCGGGACAAACTACGAGCAGTACTTC. This rearrangement joins TRBV6-6 to TRBJ2-7; a weak D match, TRBD1 (6 bases). Germline assignment: CDR1 MNHNY and CDR2 SVGAGI (reference sequence). The V end lost 7 bases, the J end lost 3 bases, and 13 bases lay between the germline ends. The CDR3 spans 13 residues.

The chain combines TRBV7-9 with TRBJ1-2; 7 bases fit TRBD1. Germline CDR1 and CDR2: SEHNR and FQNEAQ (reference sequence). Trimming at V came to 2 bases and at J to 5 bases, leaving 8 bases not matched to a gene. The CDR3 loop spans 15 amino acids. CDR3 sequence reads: CASSLSGSGGYGYTF. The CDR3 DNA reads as TGTGCCAGCAGCTTAAGCGGGTCAGGGGGATATGGCTACACCTTC. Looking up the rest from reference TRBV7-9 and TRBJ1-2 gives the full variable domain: DTGVSQNPRHKITKRGQNVTFRCDPISEHNRLYWYRQTLGQGPEFLTYFQNEAQLEKSRLLSDRFSAERPKGSFSTLEIQRTEQGDSAMYLCASSLSGSGGYGYTFGSGTRLTVV.

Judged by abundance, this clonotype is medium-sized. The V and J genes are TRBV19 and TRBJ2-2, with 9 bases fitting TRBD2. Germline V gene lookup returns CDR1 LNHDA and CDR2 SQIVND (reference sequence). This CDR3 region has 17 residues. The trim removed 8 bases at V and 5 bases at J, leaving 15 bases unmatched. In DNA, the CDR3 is TGTGCCAGTGCAAAGGTGGTAGCGGGAGTTCGGACCGGGGAGCTGTTTTTT. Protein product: CASAKVVAGVRTGELFF.

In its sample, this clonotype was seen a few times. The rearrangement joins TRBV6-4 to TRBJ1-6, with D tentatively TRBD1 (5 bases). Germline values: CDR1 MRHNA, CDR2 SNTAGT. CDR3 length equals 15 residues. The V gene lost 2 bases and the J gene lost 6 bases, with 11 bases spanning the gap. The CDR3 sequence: CASSDTGSLNSPLHF. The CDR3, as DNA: TGTGCCAGCAGTGACACAGGAAGCCTTAATTCACCCCTCCACTTT.